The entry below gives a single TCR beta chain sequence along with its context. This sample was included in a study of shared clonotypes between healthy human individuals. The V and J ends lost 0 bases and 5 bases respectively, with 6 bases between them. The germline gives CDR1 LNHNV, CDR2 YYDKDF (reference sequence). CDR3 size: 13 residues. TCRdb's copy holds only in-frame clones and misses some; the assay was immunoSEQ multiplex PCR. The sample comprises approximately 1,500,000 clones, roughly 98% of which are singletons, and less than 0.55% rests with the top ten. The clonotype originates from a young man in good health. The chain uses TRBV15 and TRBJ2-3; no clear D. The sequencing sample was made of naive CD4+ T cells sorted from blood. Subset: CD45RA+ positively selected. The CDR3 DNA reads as TGTGCCACCAGCAGAGATCCTAAAGATACGCAGTATTTT. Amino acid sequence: CATSRDPKDTQYF.